This note documents a single T cell receptor beta chain sequence. Its antigen is currently unknown. This CDR3 comprises 14 residues. Germline V lookup: CDR1 ENHRY, CDR2 SYGVKD. Trimming at V came to 6 bases and at J to 6 bases, leaving 9 bases not matched to a gene. This entry comes from a study of CD8+CD57+ T cells in acquired aplastic anemia. Whole-study context: Sorted cells (CD4+ and CD8+) yielded DNA amounts that averaged about 2.9 ug. Study outcomes and limitations: It was found that fewer than 35 CD8+ CDR3 sequences were shared between patients and controls.

The study profiled TCR beta VDJ and CDR3 using genomic DNA as template. TCRdb itself ran the reads through MiXCR, one entry per CDR3 protein. The sample contains under 200,000 distinct CDR3 sequences, 45% to 50% of which appear only once. Sequenced patients had shown CD8+CD57+ cell expansion by flow cytometry. Severe acquired aplastic anemia was diagnosed in all patients. The chain has TRBV10-3 and TRBJ2-7; TRBD1 matches 9 bases. The receptor was isolated from a human donor with aplastic anemia. Input material: sorted CD4+, CD8+, or CD8+CD57+ T cells (not recorded which) from PBMCs. The CDR3 spells CAISPDRGGAEQYF. For the CDR3, the DNA is TGTGCCATCAGCCCGGACAGGGGAGGTGCCGAGCAGTACTTC.